These T cell receptor beta chains were read from a single sample in a study of T cell responses to AZD1222 COVID-19 vaccine. The method was immunoSEQ multiplex PCR; TCRdb's version includes in-frame clones alone and lacks a portion of them. The sample's table shows over 130,000 clones. Sequencing input: peripheral blood. These receptors were obtained from an adult in good health. Each CDR3 is given with its conserved first and last residue. Fields, in order: V gene, D gene, J gene, CDR3 protein, CDR3 DNA. D genes are given only for firm matches.

TRBV10-3,TRBD2,TRBJ2-3,CAIKGSGLAGSSTDTQYF,TGTGCCATCAAAGGATCGGGACTAGCGGGGTCTAGCACAGATACGCAGTATTTT
TRBV29-1,-,TRBJ2-2,CSVEYLGLYTGELFF,TGCAGCGTTGAGTATTTAGGACTCTACACCGGGGAGCTGTTTTTT
TRBV4-1,-,TRBJ1-1,CASSQPGAYTEAFF,TGCGCCAGCAGCCAACCGGGCGCGTACACTGAAGCTTTCTTT
TRBV19,TRBD2,TRBJ2-1,CASSIVSGGANEQFF,TGTGCCAGTAGTATAGTAAGCGGGGGGGCAAACGAGCAGTTCTTC
TRBV5-1,-,TRBJ2-2,CASSLDLGGELFF,TGCGCCAGCAGCTTGGATTTGGGCGGGGAGCTGTTTTTT
TRBV5-1,-,TRBJ2-7,CASSFTDGSYEQYF,TGCGCCAGCAGCTTTACGGACGGCTCCTACGAGCAGTACTTC
TRBV5-1,TRBD2,TRBJ2-2,CASSFTSGVRTGELFF,TGCGCCAGCAGCTTCACTAGCGGGGTGCGTACCGGGGAGCTGTTTTTT
TRBV2,TRBD1,TRBJ1-6,CASSPGTDYNSPLHF,TGTGCCAGCAGTCCCGGGACAGACTATAATTCACCCCTCCACTTT
TRBV5-6,-,TRBJ2-2,CASSSRTVNTGELFF,TGTGCCAGCAGCTCCCGGACAGTTAACACCGGGGAGCTGTTTTTT
TRBV18,-,TRBJ2-5,CASSRQGGQTQYF,TGTGCCAGCTCTAGGCAGGGCGGACAGACCCAGTACTTC
TRBV7-2,-,TRBJ1-2,CASSLARGARGYTF,TGTGCCAGCAGCTTAGCGCGGGGGGCGCGGGGCTACACCTTC
TRBV29-1,TRBD1,TRBJ1-2,CSIGGQGSNYGYTF,TGCAGCATCGGTGGACAGGGCAGTAACTATGGCTACACCTTC
TRBV13,-,TRBJ2-5,CASSFLGTGQETQYF,TGTGCCAGCAGCTTCCTGGGGACCGGCCAAGAGACCCAGTACTTC
TRBV28,-,TRBJ1-6,CASSGLFLSSYNSPLHF,TGTGCCAGCAGTGGCCTGTTTTTGAGCTCCTATAATTCACCCCTCCACTTT
TRBV6-2/TRBV6-3,TRBD1,TRBJ2-7,CASSSDRDEQYF,TGTGCCAGCAGTTCTGACAGGGACGAGCAGTACTTC
TRBV7-2,-,TRBJ2-1,CASSQQGFYNEQFF,TGTGCCAGCAGCCAGCAAGGGTTCTACAATGAGCAGTTCTTC
TRBV10-2,-,TRBJ1-1,CASLPGGQANTEAFF,TGCGCCAGCCTACCGGGGGGGCAGGCGAACACTGAAGCTTTCTTT
TRBV2,TRBD1,TRBJ1-4,CASSSGTGHEKLFF,TGTGCCAGCAGCTCCGGGACAGGGCATGAAAAACTGTTTTTT
TRBV11-2,TRBD2,TRBJ2-2,CASSLVGAGDTGELFF,TGTGCCAGCAGCTTAGTTGGCGCGGGGGACACCGGGGAGCTGTTTTTT
TRBV11-2,-,TRBJ2-7,CASSADSTSYEQYF,TGTGCCAGCAGCGCAGACTCGACCTCCTACGAGCAGTACTTC
TRBV19,TRBD1,TRBJ1-2,CASSIGTGLGYTF,TGTGCCAGTAGTATCGGGACAGGGTTAGGCTACACCTTC
TRBV30,-,TRBJ2-1,CAWVVYNEQFF,TGTGCCTGGGTAGTCTACAATGAGCAGTTCTTC
TRBV2,-,TRBJ2-3,CAGGRGDTQYF,TGTGCCGGGGGCCGCGGGGATACGCAGTATTTT
TRBV18,TRBD2,TRBJ2-5,CASSPLGVSGSSQETQYF,TGTGCCAGCTCACCACTGGGGGTTAGCGGGAGTTCCCAAGAGACCCAGTACTTC